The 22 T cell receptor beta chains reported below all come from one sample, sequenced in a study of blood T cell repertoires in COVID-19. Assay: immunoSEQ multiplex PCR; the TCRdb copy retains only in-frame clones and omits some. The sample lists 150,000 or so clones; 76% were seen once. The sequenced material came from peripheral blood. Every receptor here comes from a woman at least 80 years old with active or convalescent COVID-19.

The CDR3 sequence: CASSQSLASSYNEQFF. CDR3 DNA: TGCGCCAGCAGCCAGTCCCTAGCGAGTTCCTACAATGAGCAGTTCTTC. The V call is TRBV4-1, the J call TRBJ2-1, with a possible D match to TRBD2 (6 bases). V dropped 3 bases and J dropped 1 base, with 13 bases sitting between them. CDR1 and CDR2 (germline): MGHRA, YSYEKL. This CDR3 spans 16 amino acids.

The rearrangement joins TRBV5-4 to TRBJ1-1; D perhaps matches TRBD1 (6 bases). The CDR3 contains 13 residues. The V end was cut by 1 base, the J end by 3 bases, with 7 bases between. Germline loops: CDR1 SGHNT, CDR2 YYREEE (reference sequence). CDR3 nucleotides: TGTGCCAGCAGCTTGACAGGGTACACTGAAGCTTTCTTT. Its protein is CASSLTGYTEAFF.

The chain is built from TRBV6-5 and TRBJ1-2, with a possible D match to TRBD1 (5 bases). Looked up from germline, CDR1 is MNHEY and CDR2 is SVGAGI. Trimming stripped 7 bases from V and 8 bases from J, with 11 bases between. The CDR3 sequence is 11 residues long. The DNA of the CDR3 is TGTGCCAGCACCCGGGGGTTCGGCTACACCTTC. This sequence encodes CASTRGFGYTF.

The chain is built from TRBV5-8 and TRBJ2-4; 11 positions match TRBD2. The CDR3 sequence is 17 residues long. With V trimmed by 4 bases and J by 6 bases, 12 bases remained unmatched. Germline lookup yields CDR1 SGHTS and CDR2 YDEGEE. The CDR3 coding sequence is TGTGCCAGCAGCCTCCTTAGCGGGGGGGGCCTGGGAAACATTCAGTACTTC. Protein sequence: CASSLLSGGGLGNIQYF.

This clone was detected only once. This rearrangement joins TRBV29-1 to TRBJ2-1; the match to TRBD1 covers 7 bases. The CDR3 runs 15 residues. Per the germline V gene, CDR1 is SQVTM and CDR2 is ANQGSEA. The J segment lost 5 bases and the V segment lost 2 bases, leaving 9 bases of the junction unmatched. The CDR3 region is CSVELGGQIDNEQFF. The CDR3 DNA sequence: TGCAGCGTTGAATTAGGGGGACAGATAGACAATGAGCAGTTCTTC.

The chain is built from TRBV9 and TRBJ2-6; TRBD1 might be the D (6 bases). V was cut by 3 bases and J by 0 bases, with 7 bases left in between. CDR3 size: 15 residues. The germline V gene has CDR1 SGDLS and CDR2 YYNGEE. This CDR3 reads CASSGQASGANVLTF. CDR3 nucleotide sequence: TGTGCCAGCAGCGGACAGGCCTCTGGGGCCAACGTCCTGACTTTC.

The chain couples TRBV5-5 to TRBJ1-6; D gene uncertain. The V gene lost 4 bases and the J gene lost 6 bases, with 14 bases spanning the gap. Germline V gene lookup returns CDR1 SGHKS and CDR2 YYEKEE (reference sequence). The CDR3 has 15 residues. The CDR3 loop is CASSITQTGNSPLHF. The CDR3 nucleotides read TGTGCCAGCAGCATAACCCAAACTGGTAATTCACCCCTCCACTTT.

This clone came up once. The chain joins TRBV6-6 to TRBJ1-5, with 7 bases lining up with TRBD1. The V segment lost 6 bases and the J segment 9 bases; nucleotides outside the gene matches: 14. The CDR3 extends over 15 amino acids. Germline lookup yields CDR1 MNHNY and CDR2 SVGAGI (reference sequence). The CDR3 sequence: CASRSDQGQIVPQHF. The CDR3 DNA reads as TGTGCCAGCAGATCAGATCAGGGACAGATTGTGCCCCAGCATTTT.

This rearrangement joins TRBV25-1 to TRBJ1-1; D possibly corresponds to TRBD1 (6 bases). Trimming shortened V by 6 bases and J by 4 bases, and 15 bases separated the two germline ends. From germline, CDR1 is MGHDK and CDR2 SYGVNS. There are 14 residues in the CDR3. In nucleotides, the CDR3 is TGTGCCAGCAGGGGGCAAGGACAGAGCACTGAAGCTTTCTTT. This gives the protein CASRGQGQSTEAFF.

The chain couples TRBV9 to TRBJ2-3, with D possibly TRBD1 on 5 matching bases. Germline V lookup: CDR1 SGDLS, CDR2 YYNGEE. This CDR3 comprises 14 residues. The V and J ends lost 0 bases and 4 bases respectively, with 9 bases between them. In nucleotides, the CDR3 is TGTGCCAGCAGCGTAGTGGGGCCCCCAGATACGCAGTATTTT. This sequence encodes CASSVVGPPDTQYF. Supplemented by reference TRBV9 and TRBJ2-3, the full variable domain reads DSGVTQTPKHLITATGQRVTLRCSPRSGDLSVYWYQQSLDQGLQFLIQYYNGEERAKGNILERFSAQQFPDLHSELNLSSLELGDSALYFCASSVVGPPDTQYFGPGTRLTVL.

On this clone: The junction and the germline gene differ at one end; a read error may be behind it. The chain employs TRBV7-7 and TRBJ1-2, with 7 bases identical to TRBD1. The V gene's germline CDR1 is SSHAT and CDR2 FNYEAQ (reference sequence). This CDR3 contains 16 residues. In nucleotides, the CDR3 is TGTGCTAGCAGCTTAGACAGGGTAAAATCTAACTATGGCTACACCTTC. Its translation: CASSLDRVKSNYGYTF.

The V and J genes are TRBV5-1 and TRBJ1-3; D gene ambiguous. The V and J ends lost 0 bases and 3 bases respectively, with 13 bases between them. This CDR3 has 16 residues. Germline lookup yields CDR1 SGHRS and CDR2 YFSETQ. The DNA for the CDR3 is TGCGCCAGCAGCTTGGCCGGGGTGCTACGTGGAAACACCATATATTTT. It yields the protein CASSLAGVLRGNTIYF. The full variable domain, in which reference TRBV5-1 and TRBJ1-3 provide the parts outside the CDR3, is KAGVTQTPRYLIKTRGQQVTLSCSPISGHRSVSWYQQTPGQGLQFLFEYFSETQRNKGNFPGRFSGRQFSNSRSEMNVSTLELGDSALYLCASSLAGVLRGNTIYFGEGSWLTVV.

CDR3 DNA: TGTGCCAGCAGTTTAGGGCAGGGAAAGGGCTACACCTTC. Protein sequence: CASSLGQGKGYTF. The chain uses TRBV12-3 or TRBV12-4 and TRBJ1-2; possibly TRBD1 for D (5 bases). The CDR3 covers 13 residues. Trimming pared 1 base from V and 8 bases from J, leaving 11 bases between.

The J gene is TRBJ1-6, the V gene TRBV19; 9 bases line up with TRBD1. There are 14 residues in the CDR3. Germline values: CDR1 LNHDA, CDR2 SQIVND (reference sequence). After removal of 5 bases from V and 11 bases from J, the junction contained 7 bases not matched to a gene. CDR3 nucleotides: TGTGCCAGTAGTCCGGGACAGGGTAAGACACCCCTCCACTTT. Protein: CASSPGQGKTPLHF.

The CDR3 DNA follows: TGTGCCACCAGCAGAGCCCGTTCTGGAAACACCATATATTTT. Translated: CATSRARSGNTIYF. This chain connects TRBV15 to TRBJ1-3, with D hard to call. The CDR3 is 14 amino acids. The germline gives CDR1 LNHNV, CDR2 YYDKDF (reference sequence). Trimming took off 1 base at V and 1 base at J, with 5 bases between the two ends.

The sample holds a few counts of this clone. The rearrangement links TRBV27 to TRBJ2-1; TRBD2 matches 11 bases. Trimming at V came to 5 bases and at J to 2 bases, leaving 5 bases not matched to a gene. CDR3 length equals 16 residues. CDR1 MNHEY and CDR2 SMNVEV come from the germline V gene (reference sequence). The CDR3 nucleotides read TGTGCCAGCAGTCTAAGTAGCGGGGGGGCCTACAATGAGCAGTTCTTC. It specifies CASSLSSGGAYNEQFF.

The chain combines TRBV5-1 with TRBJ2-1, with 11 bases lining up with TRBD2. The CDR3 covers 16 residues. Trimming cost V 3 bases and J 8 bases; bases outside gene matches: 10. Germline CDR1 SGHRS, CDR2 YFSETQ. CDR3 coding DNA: TGCGCCAGCAGCTATAGCGGGGGGGCCCGCTTGGATGAGCAGTTCTTC. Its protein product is CASSYSGGARLDEQFF.

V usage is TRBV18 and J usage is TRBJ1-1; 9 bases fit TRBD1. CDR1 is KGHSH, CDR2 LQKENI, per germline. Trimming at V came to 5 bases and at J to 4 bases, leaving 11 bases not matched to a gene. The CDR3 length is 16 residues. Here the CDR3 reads CASSTVPGQGGTEAFF. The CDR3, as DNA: TGTGCCAGCTCAACGGTCCCGGGACAGGGCGGCACTGAAGCTTTCTTT.

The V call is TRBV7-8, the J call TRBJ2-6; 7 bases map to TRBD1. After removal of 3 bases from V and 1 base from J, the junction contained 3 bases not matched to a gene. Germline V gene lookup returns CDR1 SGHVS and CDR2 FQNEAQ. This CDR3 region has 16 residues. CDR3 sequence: CASSFQTGSGANVLTF. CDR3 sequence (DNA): TGTGCCAGCAGCTTCCAGACAGGGTCTGGGGCCAACGTCCTGACTTTC.

The CDR3 coding sequence is TGTGCCAGCAGCCCCACACCTTCAGGGTATTTGGCTGGGGCCAACGTCCTGACTTTC. As protein: CASSPTPSGYLAGANVLTF. The V call is TRBV7-6, the J call TRBJ2-6, with D maybe TRBD1 (5 bases). The V and J ends lost 5 bases and 2 bases respectively, with 22 bases between them. The germline V gene encodes CDR1 SGHVS and CDR2 FNYEAQ. This CDR3 has 19 residues. Together with reference TRBV7-6 and TRBJ2-6, the CDR3 gives the full variable domain: GAGVSQSPRYKVTKRGQDVALRCDPISGHVSLYWYRQALGQGPEFLTYFNYEAQQDKSGLPNDRFSAERPEGSISTLTIQRTEQRDSAMYRCASSPTPSGYLAGANVLTFGAGSRLTVL.

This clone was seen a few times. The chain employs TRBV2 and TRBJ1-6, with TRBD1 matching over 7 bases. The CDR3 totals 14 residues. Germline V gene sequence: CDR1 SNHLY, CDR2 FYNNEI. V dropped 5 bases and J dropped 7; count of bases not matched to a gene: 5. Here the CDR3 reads CASSIDRVNSPLHF. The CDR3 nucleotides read TGTGCCAGCAGTATCGACAGGGTAAATTCACCCCTCCACTTT.

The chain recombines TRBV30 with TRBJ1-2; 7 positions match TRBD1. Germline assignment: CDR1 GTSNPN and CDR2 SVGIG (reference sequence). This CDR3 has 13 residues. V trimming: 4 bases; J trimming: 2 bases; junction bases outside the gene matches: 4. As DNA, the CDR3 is TGTGCCTGGACGGGACAGTTGAACTATGGCTACACCTTC. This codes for CAWTGQLNYGYTF.